Below are 2 T cell receptor beta chains sequenced from a single sample in a study of cytomegalovirus exposure and HLA in healthy donors. Amplification used 60 Vbeta primers and 13 Jbeta primers. Produced via immunoSEQ multiplex PCR; TCRdb's table is partial and in-frame only. The table shows fewer than 250,000 clones, with roughly 86% occurring only once. Source material: PBMCs. These receptors were obtained from a middle-aged man in good health and CMV-seropositive.

This clone was found a few times. V usage is TRBV14 and J usage is TRBJ2-4, with 7 bases matching TRBD2. In germline, CDR1 is SGHDN, CDR2 FVKESK. The junction had 8 bases not matched to a gene; V was cut back by 0 bases and J by 0 bases. This CDR3 has 18 amino acids. As DNA, the CDR3 is TGTGCCAGCAGCCAAGATTGGAGGTGGGGGGGAGCCAAAAACATTCAGTACTTC. As protein: CASSQDWRWGGAKNIQYF.

The genes are TRBV5-1 and TRBJ2-2, with 8 positions matching TRBD2. Germline CDR1 and CDR2: SGHRS and YFSETQ. V was pared by 4 bases and J by 7 bases, with 12 bases of the junction left unmatched. The CDR3 is 16 amino acids. Here the CDR3 reads CASSQAGTSFRGELFF. CDR3 DNA: TGCGCCAGCAGCCAAGCTGGGACTAGTTTCCGCGGGGAGCTGTTTTTT.